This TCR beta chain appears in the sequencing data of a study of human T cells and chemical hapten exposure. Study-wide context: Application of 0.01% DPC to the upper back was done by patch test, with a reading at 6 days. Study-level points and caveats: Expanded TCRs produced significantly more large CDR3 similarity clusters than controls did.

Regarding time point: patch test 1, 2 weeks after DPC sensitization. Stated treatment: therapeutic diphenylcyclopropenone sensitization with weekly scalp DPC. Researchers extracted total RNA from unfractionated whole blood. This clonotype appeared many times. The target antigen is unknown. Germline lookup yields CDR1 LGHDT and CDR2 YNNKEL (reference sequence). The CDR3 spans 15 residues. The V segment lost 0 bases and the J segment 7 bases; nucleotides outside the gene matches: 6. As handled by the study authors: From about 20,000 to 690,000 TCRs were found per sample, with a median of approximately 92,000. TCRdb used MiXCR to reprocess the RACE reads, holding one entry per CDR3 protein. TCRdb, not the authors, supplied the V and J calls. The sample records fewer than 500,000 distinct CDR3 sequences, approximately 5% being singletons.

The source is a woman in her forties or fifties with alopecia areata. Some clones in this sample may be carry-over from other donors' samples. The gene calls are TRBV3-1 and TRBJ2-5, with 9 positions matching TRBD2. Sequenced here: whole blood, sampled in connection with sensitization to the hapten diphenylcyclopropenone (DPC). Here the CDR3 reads CASSQDLRGGLTQYF. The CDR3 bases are TGTGCCAGCAGCCAAGATCTGCGGGGGGGCTTGACCCAGTACTTC.